This TCR beta chain was identified in a study of cytomegalovirus exposure and HLA in healthy donors. Study-level background: Unique TCRs from HLA-typed donors, 80 million to 100 million of them, were held in an early data release. Points from the study as a whole: Later analysis showed TCR association rates varying by HLA locus, highest for DRB1 and lowest for HLA-C.

Note on this clone: Its target is not known.

Trimming took 0 bases from V and 4 from J, leaving 5 bases between them. CDR1 is SGHKS and CDR2 is YYEKEE in the germline V gene (reference sequence). The CDR3 sequence is 12 residues long. The study sampled nominally healthy donors, though unrecorded immune exposures were likely. The PCR was carried out with 60 Vbeta primers and 13 Jbeta primers. This table comes from immunoSEQ multiplex PCR, and its TCRdb copy is limited to in-frame clones, with some not included. Of around 72,000 clones in the sample, 60% to 75% were seen once. The sequence derives from a man aged 35 to 55 in good health and CMV-seropositive. The genes are TRBV5-5 and TRBJ2-7, with D unresolved. The sequencing sample was made of PBMCs. CDR3 sequence (DNA): TGTGCCAGCAGCTTGGTCGGTTACGAGCAGTACTTC. Translating gives CASSLVGYEQYF. The full variable domain, in which reference TRBV5-5 and TRBJ2-7 provide the parts outside the CDR3, is DAGVTQSPTHLIKTRGQQVTLRCSPISGHKSVSWYQQVLGQGPQFIFQYYEKEERGRGNFPDRFSARQFPNYSSELNVNALLLGDSALYLCASSLVGYEQYFGPGTRLTVT.